The 32 T cell receptor beta chains below all came from one sample that was sequenced in a study of blood T cell repertoires in COVID-19. Method: immunoSEQ multiplex PCR; TCRdb's copy keeps in-frame clones and lacks some. The table shows 250,000 to 350,000 clones, with 85% to 90% occurring only once. Sequenced input: peripheral blood. These receptors were collected from a woman aged 25 to 45 with COVID-19, enrolled during active disease.

The rearrangement links TRBV18 to TRBJ1-5; 9 bases are a match to TRBD1. This CDR3 has 15 amino acids. CDR1 KGHSH and CDR2 LQKENI come from the germline V gene. With V trimmed by 3 bases and J by 7 bases, 7 bases remained unmatched. DNA of the CDR3: TGTGCCAGCTCACCGGGACAGGGACTGTCGCAGCCCCAGCATTTT. This gives the protein CASSPGQGLSQPQHF.

This rearrangement joins TRBV18 to TRBJ2-1; a possible D gene is TRBD2 (5 bases). The CDR3 covers 13 residues. Germline V CDR1 and CDR2: KGHSH, LQKENI. V lost 3 bases, J lost 6 bases, and 9 bases lay in between. This chain's CDR3 is CASSPRSGNEQFF. CDR3 nucleotide sequence: TGTGCCAGCTCACCCCGCAGCGGCAATGAGCAGTTCTTC. Filled out from reference TRBV18 and TRBJ2-1, the complete variable domain reads NAGVMQNPRHLVRRRGQEARLRCSPMKGHSHVYWYRQLPEEGLKFMVYLQKENIIDESGMPKERFSAEFPKEGPSILRIQQVVRGDSAAYFCASSPRSGNEQFFGPGTRLTVL.

V and J are TRBV5-4 and TRBJ1-5, with unresolved D. The germline V gene encodes CDR1 SGHNT and CDR2 YYREEE (reference sequence). The CDR3 contains 13 residues. Deletions cut 2 bases from V and 3 bases from J, with 6 bases between. The CDR3: CASSFGPNQPQHF. The DNA for the CDR3 is TGTGCCAGCAGCTTTGGGCCCAATCAGCCCCAGCATTTT.

The V and J genes are TRBV6-2 or TRBV6-3 and TRBJ2-7; weak D call: TRBD1 (5 bases). Germline CDR1 reads MNHEY; CDR2 reads SVGEGT. The V end was cut by 2 bases, the J end by 3 bases, with 14 bases between. The CDR3 is made up of 15 amino acids. The CDR3 protein is CASSYRSDKFYEQYF. The DNA for the CDR3 is TGTGCCAGCAGTTACCGATCGGACAAATTCTACGAGCAGTACTTC.

The chain couples TRBV29-1 to TRBJ2-1; TRBD2 matches 9 bases. The CDR3 totals 13 residues. Germline V gives CDR1 SQVTM, CDR2 ANQGSEA. Trimming at V came to 3 bases and at J to 9 bases, leaving 6 bases not matched to a gene. The DNA for the CDR3 is TGCAGCGTTGATGGGACTAGCTCTCGTGAGCAGTTCTTC. Residues: CSVDGTSSREQFF.

The chain couples TRBV27 to TRBJ2-1, with 7 bases lining up with TRBD2. Germline lookup yields CDR1 MNHEY and CDR2 SMNVEV (reference sequence). This CDR3 is built from 16 residues. The V segment lost 5 bases and the J segment 2 bases; nucleotides outside the gene matches: 9. CDR3 DNA: TGTGCCAGCAGTCTCTCCCGACTAGCCGCCTACAATGAGCAGTTCTTC. It translates to CASSLSRLAAYNEQFF.

This clone was seen just once. The rearrangement uses TRBV6-7 and TRBJ1-1; D ambiguous. Being an ORF, TRBV6-7 has a function that is uncertain. This CDR3 has 16 amino acids. The V end lost 3 bases, the J end lost 1 base, and 15 bases lay between the germline ends. CDR3 region: CASSYDWRASNTEAFF. In DNA, the CDR3 is TGTGCCAGCAGTTATGATTGGAGGGCTTCGAACACTGAAGCTTTCTTT.

V usage is TRBV6-5 and J usage is TRBJ1-1, with 8 bases lining up with TRBD1. After removal of 6 bases from V and 6 bases from J, the junction contained 9 bases not matched to a gene. The germline gives CDR1 MNHEY, CDR2 SVGAGI. The CDR3 is 14 residues long. Written as DNA, the CDR3 is TGTGCCAGCAGGGGAAGACAGGGGCGGGCTGAAGCTTTCTTT. Amino acids: CASRGRQGRAEAFF.

This sequence joins TRBV12-5 and TRBJ2-1; D gene ambiguous. The germline gives CDR1 LGHNT, CDR2 FRNRAP. This CDR3 spans 12 amino acids. Trimming removed 4 bases at V and 5 bases at J, with 6 bases between. The CDR3 DNA sequence: TGTGCTAGTGGTTCCCAGAACAATGAGCAGTTCTTC. Amino acid sequence: CASGSQNNEQFF.

The chain employs TRBV7-2 and TRBJ1-1; a weak D match, TRBD1 (6 bases). The CDR3 is 14 amino acids. The V end lost 5 bases, the J end lost 1 base, and 11 bases lay between the germline ends. Germline lookup yields CDR1 SGHTA and CDR2 FQGNSA. DNA for the CDR3: TGTGCCAGCAGCCGGGGACACACGAACACTGAAGCTTTCTTT. It codes for CASSRGHTNTEAFF.

The table lists this clone with a count of one. The rearrangement joins TRBV27 to TRBJ2-2, with 11 bases fitting TRBD2. CDR3 size: 15 residues. V trimming: 3 bases; J trimming: 8 bases; junction bases outside the gene matches: 5. Looked up from germline, CDR1 is MNHEY and CDR2 is SMNVEV (reference sequence). CDR3 in amino acids: CASSLRASGRGELFF. The CDR3 DNA is TGTGCCAGCAGTTTGAGAGCTAGCGGGAGGGGGGAGCTGTTTTTT.

This clone was seen just once. The chain joins TRBV30 to TRBJ2-7; D gene ambiguous. V lost 6 bases, J lost 0 bases, and 9 bases lay in between. The germline gives CDR1 GTSNPN, CDR2 SVGIG (reference sequence). The CDR3 is 12 amino acids. For the CDR3, the DNA is TGTGCCTGCCAGGTCGGCTCCTACGAGCAGTACTTC. This gives the protein CACQVGSYEQYF.

This clone showed up many times. The rearrangement uses TRBV29-1 and TRBJ2-7; 8 bases align to TRBD1. CDR1 and CDR2 from the germline V gene are SQVTM and ANQGSEA. The CDR3 has 12 amino acids. The trim removed 8 bases at V and 5 bases at J, leaving 8 bases unmatched. DNA of the CDR3: TGCAGCACAAGGGGACAGGTCGACGAGCAGTACTTC. Its protein product is CSTRGQVDEQYF.

In regard to this clone: Other nucleotide sequences from this sample produce the same CDR3. The DNA of the CDR3 is TGTGCCAGCAGCCCCAGGGGGGCAGGGGTAACGGATGAGCAGTTCTTC. Its protein product is CASSPRGAGVTDEQFF. The chain couples TRBV9 to TRBJ2-1; TRBD1 might be the D (7 bases). This CDR3 is 16 amino acids long. From germline, CDR1 is SGDLS and CDR2 YYNGEE. V lost 4 bases and J 8 bases, leaving 22 bases between the germline ends.

The chain carries TRBV30 and TRBJ1-1; 9 positions match TRBD1. CDR1 and CDR2 from the germline V gene are GTSNPN and SVGIG (reference sequence). The CDR3 sequence is 14 residues long. V shed 0 bases and J 3 bases; nucleotides not matched to a gene: 2. CDR3 nucleotide sequence: TGTGCCTGGAGTGTATGGGACAGGGACACTGAAGCTTTCTTT. Translation: CAWSVWDRDTEAFF.

V is TRBV9 and J is TRBJ1-4; D unclear. V shed 4 bases and J shed 8 bases, with 21 bases lying between them. Germline loops: CDR1 SGDLS, CDR2 YYNGEE. This CDR3 has 16 residues. CDR3 nucleotides: TGTGCCAGCAGCACCGCGGAGGCTCACCGGGCGGAAAAACTGTTTTTT. Translated, it gives CASSTAEAHRAEKLFF.

The gene calls are TRBV5-1 and TRBJ2-7; 9 bases match TRBD1. This CDR3 is built from 19 residues. CDR1 and CDR2 from the germline V gene are SGHRS and YFSETQ. Germline trimming cut 5 bases from V and 2 bases from J; bases unmatched to any gene: 20. CDR3 nucleotide sequence: TGCGCCAGCAGTCAGACACAGGGGGCGGAAAATGGACGGGCCTACGAGCAGTACTTC. This sequence encodes CASSQTQGAENGRAYEQYF.

This clone has a handful of counts. The chain couples TRBV21-1 to TRBJ2-2; TRBD2, the table's D call, was not compared with the DNA. TRBV21-1 is classified as a pseudogene. The length of the CDR3 is 18 residues. CDR3 sequence (DNA): TGTGCCAGAATCGGACTAGCGGGAGGGCCGTCGAACACCGGGGAGCTGTTTTTT. Protein product: CARIGLAGGPSNTGELFF.

The V and J genes are TRBV24-1 and TRBJ1-2; the D gene is possibly TRBD1 (5 bases). Germline-derived CDR1 and CDR2 are KGHDR and SFDVKD. The V end lost 3 bases, the J end lost 8 bases, and 12 bases lay between the germline ends. The CDR3 loop spans 13 amino acids. The CDR3 here is CATSDPLGVGYTF. The CDR3 DNA sequence: TGTGCCACCAGTGATCCCCTAGGGGTAGGCTACACCTTC.

The V call is TRBV9, the J call TRBJ1-2, with D tentatively TRBD1 (5 bases). The germline V and J ends were trimmed by 2 bases and 4 bases, with 12 bases remaining between them. The CDR3 spans 14 residues. Looked up from germline, CDR1 is SGDLS and CDR2 is YYNGEE. CDR3 DNA: TGTGCCAGCAGCGTTTACGGTGGGGCCTATGGCTACACCTTC. This translates into CASSVYGGAYGYTF.

The J gene is TRBJ2-3, the V gene TRBV18, with D perhaps matching TRBD2 (6 bases). The CDR3 loop spans 16 amino acids. Per germline, CDR1 KGHSH and CDR2 LQKENI. V gave up 3 bases and J gave up 1 base, with 14 bases separating them. CDR3 in amino acids: CASSPVFGGRTDTQYF. As DNA, the CDR3 is TGTGCCAGCTCACCGGTGTTCGGGGGTCGCACAGATACGCAGTATTTT.

The rearrangement uses TRBV5-4 and TRBJ2-3; perhaps TRBD2 as D (5 bases). Trimming removed 4 bases at V and 2 bases at J, with 11 bases between. This CDR3 region has 14 residues. The germline gives CDR1 SGHNT, CDR2 YYREEE (reference sequence). CDR3 in amino acids: CASSPQRSTDTQYF. In DNA, the CDR3 is TGTGCCAGCAGCCCTCAGCGGTCCACAGATACGCAGTATTTT.

V is TRBV19 and J is TRBJ2-2; 8 bases are a match to TRBD1. With V trimmed by 4 bases and J by 4 bases, 14 bases remained unmatched. This CDR3 is 18 amino acids long. The germline V gene has CDR1 LNHDA and CDR2 SQIVND (reference sequence). In DNA form, the CDR3 reads TGTGCCAGTAGTACACATCAGGGGGCGCTTTCTCGCACCGGGGAGCTGTTTTTT. This gives the protein CASSTHQGALSRTGELFF. The variable domain in full, with the rest retrieved from reference TRBV19 and TRBJ2-2, is DGGITQSPKYLFRKEGQNVTLSCEQNLNHDAMYWYRQDPGQGLRLIYYSQIVNDFQKGDIAEGYSVSREKKESFPLTVTSAQKNPTAFYLCASSTHQGALSRTGELFFGEGSRLTVL.

This chain uses TRBV2 with TRBJ1-3, with TRBD1 identical over 7 bases. CDR1 is SNHLY, CDR2 FYNNEI, per germline. This CDR3 comprises 15 residues. The V and J ends lost 6 bases and 0 bases, in that order; junction bases with no gene match: 5. The CDR3 sequence is CASRAGGSSGNTIYF. The CDR3 nucleotides read TGTGCCAGCAGGGCAGGGGGGAGCTCTGGAAACACCATATATTTT.

This chain connects TRBV5-4 to TRBJ2-3; 9 positions match TRBD2. The V gene end was trimmed by 4 bases and the J gene end by 0 bases; junction bases not matched to a gene: 6. This CDR3 spans 16 amino acids. Looked up from germline, CDR1 is SGHNT and CDR2 is YYREEE (reference sequence). Written as DNA, the CDR3 is TGTGCCAGCAGCCCGGGACTAGCAGTTAGCACAGATACGCAGTATTTT. Translated: CASSPGLAVSTDTQYF.

The V and J genes are TRBV5-6 and TRBJ1-5; D is unresolved. V was shortened by 1 base and J by 0 bases, with 5 bases between the two germline ends. The germline gives CDR1 SGHDT, CDR2 YYEEEE. CDR3 length: 14 amino acids. CDR3 sequence reads: CASSLSYSNQPQHF. The CDR3 bases are TGTGCCAGCAGCTTGTCGTATAGCAATCAGCCCCAGCATTTT. Complete variable domain (other parts from reference TRBV5-6 and TRBJ1-5): DAGVTQSPTHLIKTRGQQVTLRCSPKSGHDTVSWYQQALGQGPQFIFQYYEEEERQRGNFPDRFSGHQFPNYSSELNVNALLLGDSALYLCASSLSYSNQPQHFGDGTRLSIL.

The chain recombines TRBV6-5 with TRBJ1-1, with a weak D call TRBD1 (6 bases). The germline V and J ends were trimmed by 6 bases and 4 bases, with 18 bases remaining between them. The CDR3 has 15 amino acids. Germline loops: CDR1 MNHEY, CDR2 SVGAGI. The CDR3 nucleotides are TGTGCCAGCAGCAAAGGGTTCAGGGGTGGCACTGAAGCTTTCTTT. It translates to CASSKGFRGGTEAFF.

This clone showed up many times. The chain couples TRBV27 to TRBJ2-3, with 9 bases matching TRBD1. CDR3 length: 15 residues. The ends lost 6 bases at V and 3 bases at J; junction bases unmatched: 7. The germline V gene has CDR1 MNHEY and CDR2 SMNVEV (reference sequence). The CDR3 DNA follows: TGTGCCAGCAGAGCTACAGGGGGCTTGACAGATACGCAGTATTTT. Amino acids: CASRATGGLTDTQYF.

The chain recombines TRBV5-4 with TRBJ2-2; 10 bases match TRBD2. V was pared by 1 base and J by 5 bases, with 8 bases of the junction left unmatched. The length of the CDR3 is 17 residues. Germline loops: CDR1 SGHNT, CDR2 YYREEE (reference sequence). The CDR3 sequence is CASSLSGLAGVTGELFF. In nucleotides, the CDR3 is TGTGCCAGCAGCTTGTCGGGGCTAGCGGGAGTAACCGGGGAGCTGTTTTTT.

The chain recombines TRBV28 with TRBJ1-4; 11 nucleotides align to TRBD1. The V gene end was trimmed by 4 bases and the J gene end by 1 base; junction bases not matched to a gene: 5. This CDR3 spans 17 amino acids. Germline-derived CDR1 and CDR2 are MDHEN and SYDVKM. For the CDR3, the DNA is TGTGCCAGCAGTTGGCGGGACAGGGGGAGAACTAATGAAAAACTGTTTTTT. Its translation is CASSWRDRGRTNEKLFF.

The rearrangement links TRBV10-2 to TRBJ2-7; 10 bases are shared with TRBD2. Losses at the gene ends were 6 bases for V and 0 bases for J; bases not matched to a gene: 2. The CDR3 runs to 14 residues. Germline V CDR1 and CDR2: WSHSY, SAAADI. CDR3 nucleotides: TGCGCCAGCAGGGGGACTAGCGACTCCTACGAGCAGTACTTC. Encoded protein: CASRGTSDSYEQYF.

There are a few counts of this clone. This sequence joins TRBV28 and TRBJ2-7, with D tentatively TRBD2 (5 bases). Germline CDR1 MDHEN, CDR2 SYDVKM. Trimming left V 5 bases short and J 0 bases short, with 8 bases between. This CDR3 spans 13 amino acids. The CDR3 spells CASSRGSSYEQYF. The CDR3 region has the DNA TGTGCCAGCAGTCGGGGATCCTCCTACGAGCAGTACTTC.